The T cell receptor beta chain under discussion was sequenced for a study of graft-versus-host responses after intestinal transplantation. On the study more broadly: Multivisceral, liver-intestinal, or isolated intestinal grafts were transplanted into recipients. Induction using anti-thymocyte globulin, followed by tacrolimus and steroids for 3 to 4 years, was given to all recipients.

This CDR3 has 12 amino acids. V was trimmed by 7 bases and J by 6 bases, leaving 10 bases between them. Germline V gene data show CDR1 as MNHNY and CDR2 as SVGAGI (reference sequence). Worth noting for this clone: The antigen remains undetermined.

Profiled with immunoSEQ multiplex PCR; TCRdb holds only in-frame clones, not every one. The table lists some 90,000 clones, under 95% of them singletons. Study-wide results and limits: GvH clonotypes were identified within recipient marrow, with a subset emerging first in ileum or blood. High graft-versus-host to host-versus-graft T cell clonal ratios marked allografts of patients with graft-donor macrochimerism.

The chain joins TRBV6-6 to TRBJ1-5; D gene ambiguous. Sample: unstimulated CD8+ T cells sorted from spleen or lymph node cells, taken before intestinal transplant. This clonotype was sampled from a human donor who received an intestinal transplant. This CDR3 is CASNRVGQPQHF. In nucleotides, the CDR3 is TGTGCCAGCAATAGAGTTGGTCAGCCCCAGCATTTT.